Each of the 25 T cell receptor beta chains below was sequenced from the same sample in a study of radiation and T cells in renal cell carcinoma. The data were produced by immunoSEQ multiplex PCR, yet TCRdb's version contains in-frame clones alone and is incomplete. The data hold about 20,000 clones, with about 80% observed a single time. Time point meaning: baseline pretreatment blood. Treatment indicated: 15 Gy SBRT to primary tumor, nephrectomy 4 weeks later. The material was blood, obtained from a patient whose treatment included radiotherapy and nephrectomy. The receptors here all came from a man aged 60-69 years with renal cell carcinoma.

The chain combines TRBV5-1 with TRBJ2-1, with 10 bases matching TRBD2. The V gene's germline CDR1 is SGHRS and CDR2 YFSETQ. V gave up 0 bases and J gave up 4 bases; unmatched junction bases: 1. The CDR3 contains 15 residues. The CDR3 protein is CASSLVLAGYNEQFF. The CDR3, as DNA: TGCGCCAGCAGCTTGGTACTAGCGGGGTACAATGAGCAGTTCTTC.

The CDR3 nucleotides are TGTGCCAGCAGCCGGGGATCTTCCTACGAGCAGTACTTC. Translating gives CASSRGSSYEQYF. V and J are TRBV7-2 and TRBJ2-7, with a weak D call TRBD2 (5 bases). Germline CDR1 reads SGHTA; CDR2 reads FQGNSA. V lost 5 bases, J lost 1 base, and 9 bases lay in between. CDR3 size: 13 residues.

The V gene is TRBV7-2, the J gene TRBJ2-1; 11 bases align to TRBD1. CDR1 is SGHTA and CDR2 is FQGNSA in the germline V gene. V shed 5 bases and J 8 bases; nucleotides not matched to a gene: 2. The CDR3 covers 13 residues. The CDR3 spells CASSADRGHEQFF. In DNA, the CDR3 is TGTGCCAGCAGCGCGGACAGGGGGCATGAGCAGTTCTTC.

The gene calls are TRBV5-1 and TRBJ2-7, with D possibly being TRBD2 (6 bases). With 4 bases removed from V and 7 bases from J, the gap between germline ends came to 24 bases. Germline CDR1 and CDR2: SGHRS and YFSETQ. The CDR3 is made up of 16 amino acids. In DNA, the CDR3 is TGCGCCAGCAGCCCGATCGGGGGAGGCCCCCCCTCGGAGCAGTACTTC. As protein: CASSPIGGGPPSEQYF.

This clone has only a few counts. The gene calls are TRBV29-1 and TRBJ2-1, with 7 bases aligning to TRBD2. The CDR3 is 13 residues long. Germline V gene sequence: CDR1 SQVTM, CDR2 ANQGSEA. J gave up 8 bases and V 5 bases, and 9 bases lay outside the gene matches. CDR3 amino acids: CSVFAGDSYEQFF. The DNA for the CDR3 is TGCAGCGTTTTTGCGGGAGACAGTTATGAGCAGTTCTTC.

The rearrangement joins TRBV5-6 to TRBJ2-1; D ambiguous. The CDR3 sequence is 15 residues long. Trimming removed 4 bases from V and 4 bases from J, with 15 bases in between. Germline CDR1 is SGHDT and CDR2 is YYEEEE. The CDR3 protein is CASSTIQVRYNEQFF. Written as DNA, the CDR3 is TGTGCCAGCAGCACTATTCAGGTCCGATACAATGAGCAGTTCTTC. Based on the CDR3 plus reference TRBV5-6 and TRBJ2-1, the full variable domain is DAGVTQSPTHLIKTRGQQVTLRCSPKSGHDTVSWYQQALGQGPQFIFQYYEEEERQRGNFPDRFSGHQFPNYSSELNVNALLLGDSALYLCASSTIQVRYNEQFFGPGTRLTVL.

The rearrangement joins TRBV9 to TRBJ1-2; 9 nucleotides agree with TRBD1. This CDR3 contains 16 residues. The germline V gene has CDR1 SGDLS and CDR2 YYNGEE. The V gene end was trimmed by 2 bases and the J gene end by 5 bases; junction bases not matched to a gene: 10. The CDR3 sequence: CASSVDPGTGTYGYTF. In DNA form, the CDR3 reads TGTGCCAGCAGCGTCGACCCGGGGACAGGGACTTATGGCTACACCTTC.

The rearrangement joins TRBV11-3 to TRBJ1-1, with unresolved D. Germline V gene lookup returns CDR1 SGHNT and CDR2 YENEEA. CDR3 size: 14 residues. Trimming removed 3 bases at V and 0 bases at J, with 8 bases between. The CDR3 sequence: CASSFMGMNTEAFF. Written as DNA, the CDR3 is TGTGCCAGCAGCTTCATGGGGATGAACACTGAAGCTTTCTTT.

This chain connects TRBV2 to TRBJ1-1; D unclear. This CDR3 is built from 13 residues. Germline V lookup: CDR1 SNHLY, CDR2 FYNNEI. The V end was cut by 0 bases, the J end by 8 bases, with 10 bases between. The CDR3 loop reads CASSEAGGREAFF. For the CDR3, the DNA is TGTGCCAGCAGTGAAGCTGGTGGCAGGGAAGCTTTCTTT.

The V call is TRBV7-3, the J call TRBJ2-7; no firm D call. CDR3 length equals 13 residues. Deletions cut 5 bases from V and 0 bases from J, with 8 bases between. From germline, CDR1 is SGHTA and CDR2 FQGTGA. CDR3: CASSPATSYEQYF. The DNA for the CDR3 is TGTGCCAGCAGCCCAGCGACCTCCTACGAGCAGTACTTC.

The chain has TRBV7-2 and TRBJ2-3, with TRBD2 matching 8 bases. J lost 4 bases, V lost 3 bases, and 3 bases had no gene match. The germline CDR1 and CDR2 sequences are SGHTA and FQGNSA. The CDR3 covers 14 residues. The CDR3 coding sequence is TGTGCCAGCAGCTTGGGACTAGACGCAGATACGCAGTATTTT. This gives the protein CASSLGLDADTQYF.

This chain joins TRBV29-1 and TRBJ2-7; TRBD1 matches at 10 bases. Germline V gives CDR1 SQVTM, CDR2 ANQGSEA. V trimming: 6 bases; J trimming: 4 bases; junction bases outside the gene matches: 3. The CDR3 has 12 residues. This chain's CDR3 is CSVGQGEYEQYF. DNA for the CDR3: TGCAGCGTAGGACAGGGGGAGTACGAGCAGTACTTC.

The rearrangement uses TRBV15 and TRBJ2-7, with TRBD2 matching over 13 bases. Germline V gives CDR1 LNHNV, CDR2 YYDKDF (reference sequence). The CDR3 is 18 amino acids. V gave up 5 bases and J gave up 2 bases; unmatched junction bases: 12. The CDR3: CATSPIRTSGSIAYEQYF. In DNA, the CDR3 is TGTGCCACCAGCCCAATCAGGACTAGCGGGAGTATCGCCTACGAGCAGTACTTC.

This chain links TRBV2 with TRBJ1-1; perhaps TRBD1 as D (6 bases). Germline values: CDR1 SNHLY, CDR2 FYNNEI. V gave up 4 bases and J gave up 5 bases, with 17 bases separating them. The CDR3 length is 15 residues. DNA of the CDR3: TGTGCCAGCAGTGGGTGGGGGGCGCAGGGAACTGAAGCTTTCTTT. Translated: CASSGWGAQGTEAFF.

The chain carries TRBV27 and TRBJ1-1, with D hard to call. The CDR3 totals 13 residues. V lost 7 bases to trimming and J lost 5 bases, with 14 bases between them. CDR1 and CDR2 from the germline V gene are MNHEY and SMNVEV (reference sequence). CDR3 in DNA: TGTGCCAGCACCAAGGGCGGTTTTACTGAAGCTTTCTTT. Translated, it gives CASTKGGFTEAFF.

The chain carries TRBV7-2 and TRBJ2-3; TRBD1 matches at 9 bases. CDR3 size: 15 residues. V lost 5 bases, J lost 4 bases, and 7 bases stayed unmatched. Germline CDR1 reads SGHTA; CDR2 reads FQGNSA. CDR3 nucleotides: TGTGCCAGCAGCCCGCGGACAGGGGTGCCAGATACGCAGTATTTT. It is translated as CASSPRTGVPDTQYF.

V is TRBV5-4 and J is TRBJ2-1, with 9 bases fitting TRBD2. This CDR3 has 18 residues. Germline CDR1 reads SGHNT; CDR2 reads YYREEE (reference sequence). V gave up 0 bases and J gave up 0 bases; unmatched junction bases: 7. CDR3 amino acids: CASSLGWGSGSSYNEQFF. The CDR3 DNA follows: TGTGCCAGCAGCTTGGGTTGGGGTAGCGGGAGCTCCTACAATGAGCAGTTCTTC. Variable domain in full (rest from reference TRBV5-4 and TRBJ2-1): ETGVTQSPTHLIKTRGQQVTLRCSSQSGHNTVSWYQQALGQGPQFIFQYYREEENGRGNFPPRFSGLQFPNYSSELNVNALELDDSALYLCASSLGWGSGSSYNEQFFGPGTRLTVL.

This clone is a singleton in its sample. V and J are TRBV7-2 and TRBJ2-2; D possibly corresponds to TRBD2 (5 bases). CDR3 length equals 16 residues. The V gene's germline CDR1 is SGHTA and CDR2 FQGNSA. Trimming took 1 base from V and 0 from J, leaving 9 bases between them. DNA of the CDR3: TGTGCCAGCAGCTTAGTCAGGCGGGCGAACACCGGGGAGCTGTTTTTT. Translation: CASSLVRRANTGELFF.

By frequency in the sample, this clone is medium-sized (0.01 to 0.1%). This chain connects TRBV4-1 to TRBJ1-3; 8 nucleotides line up with TRBD1. The CDR3 runs to 15 residues. V shed 4 bases, J shed 2 bases, and the junction held 4 bases outside the gene matches. Germline V lookup: CDR1 MGHRA, CDR2 YSYEKL. The CDR3: CASSRGQGTGNTIYF. The CDR3 nucleotides are TGCGCCAGCAGCCGAGGACAGGGTACTGGAAACACCATATATTTT.

The chain employs TRBV5-1 and TRBJ2-1; TRBD1 matches 10 bases. The CDR3 has 14 residues. Germline values: CDR1 SGHRS, CDR2 YFSETQ. V lost 6 bases, J lost 7 bases, and 7 bases stayed unmatched. Here the CDR3 reads CASKAGQGFNEQFF. In nucleotides, the CDR3 is TGCGCCAGCAAAGCGGGACAGGGGTTTAATGAGCAGTTCTTC.

V usage is TRBV29-1 and J usage is TRBJ2-7; tentatively, D is TRBD1 or TRBD2 (5 bases each). Trimming took 5 bases from V and 0 from J, leaving 20 bases between them. This CDR3 has 16 residues. Germline CDR1 is SQVTM and CDR2 is ANQGSEA. CDR3 sequence (DNA): TGCAGCGTTAAAAAACCAGGGAGCGACCCCTCCTACGAGCAGTACTTC. This codes for CSVKKPGSDPSYEQYF.

In this sample, this clone turned up once. The rearrangement joins TRBV5-4 to TRBJ2-7, with D possibly TRBD1 on 5 matching bases. Germline CDR1 SGHNT, CDR2 YYREEE (reference sequence). This CDR3 spans 14 amino acids. V gave up 2 bases and J gave up 3 bases, with 12 bases separating them. The CDR3 DNA is TGTGCCAGCAGCTTACCAGGGATTAACTACGAGCAGTACTTC. It codes for CASSLPGINYEQYF.

This chain uses TRBV7-9 with TRBJ2-3, with TRBD1 matching over 7 bases. The J segment lost 6 bases and the V segment lost 5 bases, leaving 2 bases of the junction unmatched. Per the germline V gene, CDR1 is SEHNR and CDR2 is FQNEAQ (reference sequence). This CDR3 comprises 12 residues. The CDR3 spells CASSPQGDTQYF. CDR3 nucleotide sequence: TGTGCCAGCAGCCCACAGGGGGATACGCAGTATTTT.

J is TRBJ1-5 and V is TRBV19; D is perhaps TRBD1 (5 bases). The CDR3 loop spans 16 amino acids. Germline CDR1 reads LNHDA; CDR2 reads SQIVND (reference sequence). Between the trimmed V and J ends, which lost 5 bases and 7 bases, there was a span of 21 bases. The chain's CDR3 is CASSRAGRGAGQPQHF. In DNA, the CDR3 is TGTGCCAGTAGTCGGGCGGGGAGGGGCGCCGGACAGCCCCAGCATTTT.

The CDR3 spells CASRFARPGTGELFF. The DNA for the CDR3 is TGTGCCAGCAGATTCGCCAGGCCAGGCACCGGGGAGCTGTTTTTT. The J gene is TRBJ2-2, the V gene TRBV19, with D unclear. From germline, CDR1 is LNHDA and CDR2 SQIVND (reference sequence). The V gene lost 9 bases and the J gene lost 4 bases, with 18 bases spanning the gap. There are 15 residues in the CDR3.